This T cell receptor (beta chain) was sequenced for a study of OX40 agonist ivuxolimab in advanced cancers. Turning to the study itself: Ivuxolimab, an agonistic anti-OX40 (CD134) antibody, was given to patients. Partial responses occurred in Three dose-escalation patients, one with hepatocellular carcinoma and two with cutaneous melanoma. Participants averaged 60 years of age (range roughly 23 to 90) and were roughly 80% male.

Clones were sequenced by immunoSEQ multiplex PCR, and TCRdb holds only the in-frame ones, with some missing. Among some 44,000 clones, approximately 80% were seen once, and the ten largest hold roughly a tenth. V shed 3 bases and J shed 1 base, with 10 bases lying between them. The germline V gene encodes CDR1 MNHNY and CDR2 SVGAGI (reference sequence). The CDR3 is made up of 15 amino acids. This sequence joins TRBV6-6 and TRBJ1-3; D perhaps matches TRBD1 (6 bases). This sequence originates from an adult with an advanced solid tumor such as melanoma, head and neck, liver or kidney cancer. Sequences were derived from CD4+ or CD8+ T cells sorted from blood, sampled in a trial of the OX40 agonist ivuxolimab. The CDR3 loop is CASSYGGRSGNTIYF. Written as DNA, the CDR3 is TGTGCCAGCAGTTATGGGGGGCGGTCTGGAAACACCATATATTTT.